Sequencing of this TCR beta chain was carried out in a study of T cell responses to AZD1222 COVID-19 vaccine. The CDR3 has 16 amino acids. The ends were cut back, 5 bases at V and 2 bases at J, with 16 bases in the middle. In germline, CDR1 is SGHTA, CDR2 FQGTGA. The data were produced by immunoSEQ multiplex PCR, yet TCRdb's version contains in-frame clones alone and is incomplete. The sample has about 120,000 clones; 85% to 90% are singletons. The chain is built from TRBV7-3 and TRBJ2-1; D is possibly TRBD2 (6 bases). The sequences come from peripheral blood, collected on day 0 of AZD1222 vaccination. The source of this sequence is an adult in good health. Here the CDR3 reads CASSGDLKQPYNEQFF. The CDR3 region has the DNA TGTGCCAGCAGCGGGGACTTAAAGCAGCCCTACAATGAGCAGTTCTTC.